Here is one T cell receptor (beta chain) with its context. Its matching antigen is unknown. Trimming took off 3 bases at V and 5 bases at J, with 10 bases between the two ends. The CDR3 runs to 14 residues. Germline V gene sequence: CDR1 LNHNV, CDR2 YYDKDF (reference sequence). The table came from immunoSEQ multiplex PCR; TCRdb's copy has only in-frame clones and leaves some out. The repertoire has about 310,000 clones, about 80% of them found once; the top ten carry 6.5% to 8.5%. The source of roughly 1.9 micrograms of genomic DNA for TCR beta libraries was cryopreserved PBMCs. The sample comes from a study of cytotoxic CD8 clonotypes in ibrutinib-treated CLL. Study background: After a median of approximately 70 months, 14 patients stayed remitted and around 12 progressed; responses had been partial in around 25 and complete in 2. Response material was collected after a median around 12 months of treatment, range 6 to 36. Study-wide results and limits: Baseline clonality, higher than in age-matched healthy donors, tracked circulating CD8+ T-cell counts.

V gene TRBV15 combines with J gene TRBJ2-2; D is perhaps TRBD1 or TRBD2 (5 bases each). The TCR comes from a human donor with chronic lymphocytic leukemia. The starting material was PBMCs, obtained before ibrutinib treatment. The CDR3 sequence is CATSRGTTTGELFF. In DNA, the CDR3 is TGTGCCACCAGCAGGGGGACCACTACCGGGGAGCTGTTTTTT.